A selection of T cell receptor beta chains follows, all from one sample in a study of shared clonotypes between healthy human individuals. Some clones are missing from TCRdb's copy, which holds only in-frame ones; the method was immunoSEQ multiplex PCR. The sample records fewer than 600,000 clones, approximately 79% being singletons. The sample was PBMCs. The receptors stem from a woman aged 40 to 50 in good health. Some clones in this sample may be carry-over from other donors' samples. Both conserved end residues are part of each CDR3. Fields, in order: clone size, D gene, J gene, V gene, CDR3 protein, CDR3 DNA. The D gene is left open where the match is weak. The listing skips clone size in some rows; elsewhere it reads once, few, many or a size class.

few | - | TRBJ1-1 | TRBV25-1 | CASSVNVNTEAFF | TGTGCCAGCAGTGTTAATGTGAACACTGAAGCTTTCTTT
- | - | TRBJ2-7 | TRBV5-1 | CASSYRGKGEQYF | TGCGCCAGCAGCTACCGGGGGAAGGGCGAGCAGTACTTC
- | - | TRBJ1-2 | TRBV27 | CASRGDNYGYTF | TGTGCCAGCAGGGGGGATAACTATGGCTACACCTTC
few | - | TRBJ2-7 | TRBV19 | CASSQGPLRSYEQYF | TGTGCCAGTAGTCAGGGACCTCTCCGCTCCTACGAGCAGTACTTC
- | - | TRBJ1-4 | TRBV28 | CASITTSQATNEKLFF | TGTGCCAGCATTACGACATCCCAAGCGACTAATGAAAAACTGTTTTTT
few | - | TRBJ2-3 | TRBV27 | CASRRAGRDTDTQYF | TGTGCCAGCAGGCGGGCCGGGCGGGACACAGATACGCAGTATTTT
- | TRBD2 | TRBJ2-1 | TRBV11-2 | CASSLRLADNEQFF | TGTGCCAGCAGCCTCCGACTAGCGGACAATGAGCAGTTCTTC
- | - | TRBJ2-1 | TRBV25-1 | CASSEYWGGTHSYNEQFF | TGTGCCAGCAGTGAATATTGGGGCGGGACTCACTCCTACAATGAGCAGTTCTTC
few | - | TRBJ2-7 | TRBV18 | CASSERSGSYEQYF | TGTGCCAGCTCTGAGCGTTCGGGCTCCTACGAGCAGTACTTC
- | - | TRBJ2-7 | TRBV30 | CAWSVGGSSYEQYF | TGTGCCTGGAGTGTAGGCGGCAGCTCCTACGAGCAGTACTTC
few | - | TRBJ1-4 | TRBV7-2 | CASSLVAGEDEKLFF | TGTGCCAGCAGCTTAGTGGCAGGGGAGGATGAAAAACTGTTTTTT
- | TRBD1 | TRBJ2-7 | TRBV27 | CASSFYPGQGAEQYF | TGTGCCAGCAGTTTCTACCCGGGACAGGGGGCCGAGCAGTACTTC
- | - | TRBJ1-1 | TRBV5-1 | CASSLRGRNTEAFF | TGCGCCAGCAGCTTGCGGGGGCGAAACACTGAAGCTTTCTTT
once | - | TRBJ1-2 | TRBV28 | CASRTNLNYGYTF | TGTGCCAGCAGAACAAACCTAAACTATGGCTACACCTTC
few | - | TRBJ2-2 | TRBV7-6 | CASSPLSGTGELFF | TGTGCCAGCAGCCCGCTCAGCGGCACCGGGGAGCTGTTTTTT
- | - | TRBJ1-2 | TRBV7-9 | CASSPNLRLVTLEGYTF | TGTGCCAGCAGCCCTAACTTAAGACTCGTAACATTGGAGGGCTACACCTTC
- | TRBD2 | TRBJ2-4 | TRBV19 | CASSRPGLAGGAKNIQYF | TGTGCCAGTAGTCGCCCAGGACTAGCGGGAGGAGCCAAAAACATTCAGTACTTC
- | TRBD1 | TRBJ1-1 | TRBV28 | CASSFLGTEVRAFF | TGTGCCAGCAGTTTCCTTGGGACAGAGGTAAGAGCTTTCTTT
- | - | TRBJ2-7 | TRBV6-1 | CASKVGGNDEQYF | TGTGCCAGCAAGGTAGGGGGTAACGACGAGCAGTACTTC
- | TRBD1 | TRBJ2-7 | TRBV28 | CASSLIPRTGYEQYF | TGTGCCAGCAGTTTAATCCCCAGGACAGGCTACGAGCAGTACTTC
- | TRBD2 | TRBJ2-3 | TRBV5-1 | CASSLGTSGLVTQYF | TGCGCCAGCAGCTTGGGGACTAGCGGTCTAGTTACGCAGTATTTT
- | - | TRBJ1-3 | TRBV27 | CASAPRGGRGNTIYF | TGTGCCAGCGCCCCTCGAGGAGGGAGAGGAAACACCATATATTTT
- | TRBD2 | TRBJ2-7 | TRBV5-6 | CASTRIAGAAHPHEQYF | TGTGCCAGCACGCGAATCGCGGGAGCGGCCCACCCCCACGAGCAGTACTTC
few | TRBD1 | TRBJ1-2 | TRBV28 | CASRIRTGSYGYTF | TGTGCCAGCAGAATTCGGACAGGGAGCTATGGCTACACCTTC
- | - | TRBJ2-3 | TRBV6-5 | CASGRIVETQYF | TGTGCCAGCGGAAGGATCGTAGAGACGCAGTATTTT
- | - | TRBJ2-1 | TRBV7-9 | CASSLWVAGDNEQFF | TGTGCCAGCAGCTTATGGGTTGCCGGAGACAATGAGCAGTTCTTC
- | TRBD1 | TRBJ1-1 | TRBV6-6 | CASSYSRFWTGEAFF | TGTGCCAGCAGTTACTCGAGATTCTGGACAGGTGAAGCTTTCTTT
few | - | TRBJ1-1 | TRBV7-9 | CASSPYEAEAFF | TGTGCCAGCAGCCCTTACGAAGCTGAAGCTTTCTTT
- | - | TRBJ1-2 | TRBV5-4 | CASSLVGGPTYGYTF | TGTGCCAGCAGCTTGGTGGGGGGGCCTACCTATGGCTACACCTTC
once | - | TRBJ1-2 | TRBV20-1 | CSATPGYTF | TGCAGTGCTACTCCGGGCTACACCTTC
- | - | TRBJ1-1 | TRBV15 | CATEQGSRAFF | TGTGCCACTGAGCAGGGGTCCCGGGCTTTCTTT
- | TRBD1 | TRBJ1-5 | TRBV28 | CASSSTGANQPQHF | TGTGCCAGCAGCTCGACAGGGGCCAATCAGCCCCAGCATTTT